What follows are 9 T cell receptor beta chains derived from one specimen sequenced in a study of blood T cell repertoires in COVID-19. Repertoires were generated with immunoSEQ multiplex PCR, while TCRdb's copy carries only in-frame clones and drops some. The sample shows over 200,000 clones, approximately 90% of them seen only once. The sample was PBMCs or T cells enriched from blood (not recorded which). The source of these receptors is a man aged 35-49 years who had recovered from COVID-19.

The chain employs TRBV4-2 and TRBJ2-5; 9 nucleotides line up with TRBD2. With 4 bases clipped from V and 1 base from J, the junction kept 13 bases outside the gene matches. Germline V gene data show CDR1 as LGHNA and CDR2 as YNFKEQ. The CDR3 is made up of 18 amino acids. The CDR3 DNA follows: TGTGCCAGCAGCCCTGTAATTACGAGCGGGGGGTCCCAAGAGACCCAGTACTTC. Residues: CASSPVITSGGSQETQYF.

The table lists this clone with a few counts. The rearrangement links TRBV11-2 to TRBJ2-7; D is perhaps TRBD1 (6 bases). This CDR3 comprises 18 residues. In germline, CDR1 is SGHAT, CDR2 FQNNGV. Trimming shortened V by 1 base and J by 0 bases, and 19 bases separated the two germline ends. The DNA of the CDR3 is TGTGCCAGCAGCTTAGGACCCGAACTAGAGGGGGTCTCCTACGAGCAGTACTTC. Protein sequence: CASSLGPELEGVSYEQYF.

V gene TRBV28 combines with J gene TRBJ2-7; perhaps TRBD2 as D (5 bases). In germline, CDR1 is MDHEN, CDR2 SYDVKM. Trimming shortened V by 5 bases and J by 2 bases, and 13 bases separated the two germline ends. The CDR3 consists of 14 residues. The chain's CDR3 is CASSHYLGAYEQYF. DNA for the CDR3: TGTGCCAGCAGTCACTACTTGGGAGCCTACGAGCAGTACTTC.

The genes are TRBV7-3 and TRBJ1-1; possibly TRBD1 for D (6 bases). This CDR3 region has 13 residues. The V end was cut by 2 bases, the J end by 5 bases, with 9 bases between. Germline V gives CDR1 SGHTA, CDR2 FQGTGA. The CDR3 DNA sequence: TGTGCCAGCAGCTTAGATCAGGGGACTGAAGCTTTCTTT. It translates to CASSLDQGTEAFF.

Worth noting for this clone: The sample contains more than one DNA sequence encoding this CDR3. This rearrangement joins TRBV18 to TRBJ2-5; 9 bases fit TRBD2. The CDR3 totals 15 residues. With V trimmed by 3 bases and J by 3 bases, 5 bases remained unmatched. CDR1 and CDR2 from the germline V gene are KGHSH and LQKENI. The CDR3 DNA follows: TGTGCCAGCTCACCCCTTGCGGGGGGGGAAGAGACCCAGTACTTC. It encodes CASSPLAGGEETQYF.

The gene calls are TRBV11-2 and TRBJ2-2; TRBD2 aligns across 7 bases. This CDR3 has 17 residues. V lost 1 base, J lost 5 bases, and 10 bases stayed unmatched. Germline CDR1 and CDR2: SGHAT and FQNNGV. The DNA of the CDR3 is TGTGCCAGCAGCTTAGTTCCGGGAGGCTGGGGAACCGGGGAGCTGTTTTTT. Translating gives CASSLVPGGWGTGELFF.

The chain combines TRBV18 with TRBJ2-2; maybe TRBD1 (5 bases). The CDR3 is 14 residues long. The V end lost 4 bases, the J end lost 2 bases, and 8 bases lay between the germline ends. Looked up from germline, CDR1 is KGHSH and CDR2 is LQKENI. CDR3 residues: CASSHDRNTGELFF. The CDR3 DNA follows: TGTGCCAGCTCACATGACAGAAACACCGGGGAGCTGTTTTTT.

This chain joins TRBV28 and TRBJ2-3; D gene unclear. The germline V gene has CDR1 MDHEN and CDR2 SYDVKM. Deletions cut 7 bases from V and 6 bases from J, with 11 bases between. This CDR3 contains 12 residues. The CDR3 is CASNVPKDTQYF. The CDR3 nucleotides are TGTGCCAGCAACGTTCCTAAGGATACGCAGTATTTT.

Here the CDR3 reads CASSELSYEQYF. Written as DNA, the CDR3 is TGTGCCAGCAGTGAATTATCCTACGAGCAGTACTTC. This chain uses TRBV6-1 with TRBJ2-7, with D unclear. The CDR3 is made up of 12 amino acids. V dropped 2 bases and J dropped 1 base, with 3 bases sitting between them. Per germline, CDR1 MNHNS and CDR2 SASEGT.